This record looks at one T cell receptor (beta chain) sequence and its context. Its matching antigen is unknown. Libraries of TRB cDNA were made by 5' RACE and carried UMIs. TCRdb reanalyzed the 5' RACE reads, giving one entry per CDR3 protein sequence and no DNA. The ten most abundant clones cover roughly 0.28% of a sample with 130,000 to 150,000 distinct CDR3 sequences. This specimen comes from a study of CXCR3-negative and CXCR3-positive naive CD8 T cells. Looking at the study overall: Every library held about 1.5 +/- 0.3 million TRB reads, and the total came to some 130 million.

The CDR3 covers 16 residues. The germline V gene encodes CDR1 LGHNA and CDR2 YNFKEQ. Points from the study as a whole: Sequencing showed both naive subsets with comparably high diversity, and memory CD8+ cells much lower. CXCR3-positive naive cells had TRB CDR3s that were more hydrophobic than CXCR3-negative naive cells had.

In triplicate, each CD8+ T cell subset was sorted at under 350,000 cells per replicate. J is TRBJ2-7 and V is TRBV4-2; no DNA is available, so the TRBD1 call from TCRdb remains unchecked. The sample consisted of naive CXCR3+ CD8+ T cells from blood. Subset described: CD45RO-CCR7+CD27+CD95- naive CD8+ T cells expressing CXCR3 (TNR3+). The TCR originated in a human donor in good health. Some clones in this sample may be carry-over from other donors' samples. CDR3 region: CASSVSGTANPYEQYF.